Listed below are T cell receptor beta chains from one sample, sequenced in a study of T cell repertoires in cytomegalovirus infection. Each CDR3 protein gets one entry after TCRdb re-called the reads with MiXCR. The sample has approximately 470,000 distinct CDR3 sequences; about 42% are singletons. No antigen is known for these receptors. Specimen: cultured PBMCs, collected from culture after CMV antigen stimulation. These receptors were taken from a human donor in good health (CMV status not recorded). Some clones in this sample may be carry-over from other donors' samples. Each CDR3 is given with its conserved first and last residue. Each record gives: clone size, D gene, J gene, V gene, CDR3 protein, CDR3 DNA. A D gene is named only where the DNA matches it firmly. Rows give clone size only sometimes, using once, few, many, or a class for an expanded clone.

abundance: few
d_gene: NA
j_gene: TRBJ1-2
v_gene: TRBV12-3/TRBV12-4
CDR3aa: CASSLFGGGHYTF
CDR3nt: TGTGCCAGCAGTCTCTTCGGGGGGGGTCACTACACCTTC

abundance: NA
d_gene: NA
j_gene: TRBJ2-3
v_gene: TRBV7-8
CDR3aa: CASSLRAGWDTDTQYF
CDR3nt: TGTGCCAGCAGCTTAAGGGCAGGGTGGGACACAGATACGCAGTATTTT

abundance: few
d_gene: NA
j_gene: TRBJ2-1
v_gene: TRBV11-2
CDR3aa: CASSLAGRYNEQFF
CDR3nt: TGTGCCAGCAGTTTGGCGGGACGGTACAATGAGCAGTTCTTC

abundance: few
d_gene: NA
j_gene: TRBJ2-7
v_gene: TRBV7-2
CDR3aa: CASRTRGRGDSYEQYF
CDR3nt: TGTGCCAGCAGAACGCGAGGGAGGGGGGACTCCTACGAGCAGTACTTC

abundance: few
d_gene: TRBD2
j_gene: TRBJ2-4
v_gene: TRBV5-1
CDR3aa: CASSPGEGWPVQYF
CDR3nt: TGCGCCAGCAGCCCCGGGGAGGGATGGCCAGTCCAGTACTTC

abundance: NA
d_gene: TRBD1
j_gene: TRBJ1-5
v_gene: TRBV6-6
CDR3aa: CASSYGTVLSNQPQHF
CDR3nt: TGTGCCAGCAGTTACGGGACAGTTTTGAGCAATCAGCCCCAGCATTTT

abundance: NA
d_gene: TRBD1
j_gene: TRBJ2-2
v_gene: TRBV7-6
CDR3aa: CATTDGTGGITGELFF
CDR3nt: TGTGCCACCACCGATGGGACAGGGGGCATCACCGGGGAGCTGTTTTTT

abundance: many
d_gene: NA
j_gene: TRBJ2-5
v_gene: TRBV7-2
CDR3aa: CASSHRQPFQETQYF
CDR3nt: TGTGCCAGCAGCCACCGGCAACCTTTCCAAGAGACCCAGTACTTC

abundance: NA
d_gene: NA
j_gene: TRBJ2-3
v_gene: TRBV4-2
CDR3aa: CASSLSGDDTQYF
CDR3nt: TGTGCCAGCAGCCTCTCAGGGGATGATACGCAGTATTTT

abundance: NA
d_gene: TRBD1
j_gene: TRBJ2-2
v_gene: TRBV7-9
CDR3aa: CASSLRGQVTGELFF
CDR3nt: TGTGCCAGCAGCTTGAGGGGACAGGTCACCGGGGAGCTGTTTTTT

abundance: few
d_gene: TRBD2
j_gene: TRBJ2-1
v_gene: TRBV7-8
CDR3aa: CASSPRLAGGLRSYNEQFF
CDR3nt: TGTGCCAGCAGCCCCCGCTTAGCGGGGGGGCTTCGCTCCTACAATGAGCAGTTCTTC

abundance: NA
d_gene: NA
j_gene: TRBJ1-1
v_gene: TRBV28
CDR3aa: CASSLTTNIIRRTEAFF
CDR3nt: TGTGCCAGCAGTTTAACTACCAACATCATAAGGAGGACTGAAGCTTTCTTT

abundance: NA
d_gene: NA
j_gene: TRBJ1-2
v_gene: TRBV7-9
CDR3aa: CASSPRQTLYGYTF
CDR3nt: TGTGCCAGCAGCCCTCGACAGACCCTCTATGGCTACACCTTC

abundance: NA
d_gene: NA
j_gene: TRBJ2-1
v_gene: TRBV4-3
CDR3aa: CASSQGWVNSLRGDNEQFF
CDR3nt: TGCGCCAGCAGCCAAGGGTGGGTCAACTCCCTCCGGGGAGACAATGAGCAGTTCTTC

abundance: NA
d_gene: NA
j_gene: TRBJ2-3
v_gene: TRBV6-6
CDR3aa: CASRDPGADTQYF
CDR3nt: TGTGCCAGTAGGGACCCCGGGGCAGATACGCAGTATTTT

abundance: many
d_gene: TRBD1
j_gene: TRBJ1-5
v_gene: TRBV12-3/TRBV12-4
CDR3aa: CASSLGAGGPNQPQHF
CDR3nt: TGTGCCAGCAGTTTAGGGGCAGGGGGGCCCAATCAGCCCCAGCATTTT

abundance: NA
d_gene: NA
j_gene: TRBJ2-2
v_gene: TRBV2
CDR3aa: CAILRRITNTGELFF
CDR3nt: TGTGCCATACTAAGGAGGATTACTAACACCGGGGAGCTGTTTTTT

abundance: NA
d_gene: NA
j_gene: TRBJ2-7
v_gene: TRBV6-2/TRBV6-3
CDR3aa: CASSDLPSTHEQYF
CDR3nt: TGTGCCAGCAGTGATCTCCCTAGCACCCACGAGCAGTACTTC

abundance: NA
d_gene: TRBD1
j_gene: TRBJ1-4
v_gene: TRBV7-6
CDR3aa: CASSPILDRVNEKLFF
CDR3nt: TGTGCCAGCAGCCCCATCCTCGACAGGGTTAATGAAAAACTGTTTTTT

abundance: NA
d_gene: TRBD2
j_gene: TRBJ2-3
v_gene: TRBV7-2
CDR3aa: CASSRYPTSGSVAWADTQYF
CDR3nt: TGTGCCAGCAGCCGATACCCGACTAGCGGGAGTGTGGCATGGGCAGATACGCAGTATTTT

abundance: NA
d_gene: TRBD1
j_gene: TRBJ1-6
v_gene: TRBV7-2
CDR3aa: CASSLTGENSPLHF
CDR3nt: TGTGCCAGCAGCTTGACAGGGGAGAATTCACCCCTCCACTTT

abundance: many
d_gene: NA
j_gene: TRBJ2-3
v_gene: TRBV7-2
CDR3aa: CASSFKFASGTVTDTQYF
CDR3nt: TGTGCCAGCAGCTTTAAATTTGCGAGTGGGACCGTTACAGATACGCAGTATTTT

abundance: NA
d_gene: NA
j_gene: TRBJ2-3
v_gene: TRBV7-2
CDR3aa: CASSSKLRGAGTDTQYF
CDR3nt: TGTGCCAGCAGCTCGAAACTACGGGGGGCCGGCACAGATACGCAGTATTTT

abundance: NA
d_gene: TRBD2
j_gene: TRBJ2-3
v_gene: TRBV6-1
CDR3aa: CASSGWASGGRQDTQYF
CDR3nt: TGTGCCAGCAGTGGCTGGGCTAGCGGGGGGCGGCAAGATACGCAGTATTTT

abundance: few
d_gene: TRBD2
j_gene: TRBJ2-7
v_gene: TRBV20-1
CDR3aa: CSARDTGGPYYEQYF
CDR3nt: TGCAGTGCTAGAGATACGGGGGGACCATACTACGAGCAGTACTTC

abundance: many
d_gene: TRBD1
j_gene: TRBJ1-5
v_gene: TRBV7-2
CDR3aa: CASSPGTVGVPQHF
CDR3nt: TGTGCCAGCAGCCCGGGGACAGTGGGGGTGCCCCAGCATTTT

abundance: few
d_gene: TRBD2
j_gene: TRBJ2-7
v_gene: TRBV7-9
CDR3aa: CASSLGRGAGEQYF
CDR3nt: TGTGCCAGCAGCTTAGGTAGGGGAGCGGGGGAGCAGTACTTC

abundance: many
d_gene: NA
j_gene: TRBJ1-1
v_gene: TRBV7-2
CDR3aa: CASSLAYTEAFF
CDR3nt: TGTGCCAGCAGCTTAGCGTACACTGAAGCTTTCTTT

abundance: NA
d_gene: NA
j_gene: TRBJ2-7
v_gene: TRBV28
CDR3aa: CASSILFGWPLPYEQYF
CDR3nt: TGTGCCAGCAGTATACTATTCGGATGGCCGCTCCCCTACGAGCAGTACTTC

abundance: NA
d_gene: NA
j_gene: TRBJ2-7
v_gene: TRBV6-2/TRBV6-3
CDR3aa: CASASAHYEQYF
CDR3nt: TGTGCCAGCGCTTCAGCGCACTACGAGCAGTACTTC

abundance: few
d_gene: NA
j_gene: TRBJ1-1
v_gene: TRBV6-1
CDR3aa: CASSEQPNTEAFF
CDR3nt: TGTGCCAGCAGTGAGCAGCCCAACACTGAAGCTTTCTTT

abundance: once
d_gene: TRBD1
j_gene: TRBJ1-2
v_gene: TRBV5-6
CDR3aa: CASSHPGQGNYGYTF
CDR3nt: TGTGCCAGCAGCCACCCCGGACAGGGAAACTATGGCTACACCTTC

abundance: NA
d_gene: TRBD2
j_gene: TRBJ2-3
v_gene: TRBV5-1
CDR3aa: CASRIAGGVTDTQYF
CDR3nt: TGCGCCAGCAGAATAGCGGGGGGCGTCACAGATACGCAGTATTTT